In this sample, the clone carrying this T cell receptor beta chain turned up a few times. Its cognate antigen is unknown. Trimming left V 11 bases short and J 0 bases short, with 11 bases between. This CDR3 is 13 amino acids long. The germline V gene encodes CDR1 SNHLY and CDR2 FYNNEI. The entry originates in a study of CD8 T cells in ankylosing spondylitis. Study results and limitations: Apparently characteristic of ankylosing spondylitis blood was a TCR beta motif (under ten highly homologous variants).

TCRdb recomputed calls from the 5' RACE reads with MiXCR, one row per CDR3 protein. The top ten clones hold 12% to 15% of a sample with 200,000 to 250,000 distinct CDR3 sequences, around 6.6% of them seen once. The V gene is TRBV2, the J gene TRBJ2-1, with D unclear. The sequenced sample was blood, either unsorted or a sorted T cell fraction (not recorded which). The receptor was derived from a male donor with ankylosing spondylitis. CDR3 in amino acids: CAGSGVSYNEQFF. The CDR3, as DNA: TGTGCCGGTTCAGGTGTCTCCTACAATGAGCAGTTCTTC.